This T cell receptor gamma chain appears in the sequencing data of a study of gamma-delta chains in newborns, infants, children. V was clipped by 1 base and J by 3 bases; unmatched bases: 3. This CDR3 has 13 residues. Germline CDR1 is VTNTFY and CDR2 is YDVSTARD (reference sequence). With CATT, TCRdb re-called clones from the reads. The table includes some 890 gamma-chain clones, about two fifths detected once. The chain uses TRGV3 and TRGJ1 or TRGJ2. The sample was blood. The TCR comes from a child who was a newborn, infant or young child, either healthy, febrile or measles-vaccinated (not recorded which). CDR3 coding DNA: TGTGCCACCTGGGACAGACTTTATTATAAGAAACTCTTT. Encoded protein: CATWDRLYYKKLF.